Listed below are T cell receptor beta chains from one sample, sequenced in a study of blood T cells in healthy people across ages. TCRdb independently ran MiXCR on the 5' RACE reads; one entry per CDR3 protein. This table has 1.2 million to 1.5 million distinct CDR3 sequences, approximately 63% appearing once. Sequences were obtained from blood. The origin of the receptors is a young man in good health. CDR3s include the opening cysteine and the closing phenylalanine or tryptophan. D genes are given only for firm matches. Rows give clone size only sometimes, using once, few, many, or a class for an expanded clone.

>NA|TRBV4-1|TRBJ2-5|NA
CASSQTHLGGQETQYF
TGCGCCAGCAGCCAAACCCACTTGGGGGGACAAGAGACCCAGTACTTC
>NA|TRBV20-1|TRBJ2-1|NA
CSASRYSESEQFF
TGCAGTGCTAGCAGGTACTCTGAAAGTGAGCAGTTCTTC
>NA|TRBV21-1|TRBJ2-3|NA
CASSQRPITDTQYF
TGTGCCAGCAGTCAGCGTCCCATTACAGATACGCAGTATTTT
>few|TRBV4-1|TRBJ2-4|TRBD2
CASSSPTSGGENIQYF
TGCGCCAGCAGCTCGCCGACTAGCGGGGGGGAAAACATTCAGTACTTC
>NA|TRBV7-9|TRBJ2-7|NA
CASSPVIDGEQYF
TGTGCCAGCAGCCCTGTGATCGACGGCGAGCAGTACTTC
>NA|TRBV4-2|TRBJ1-5|TRBD1
CASSQGDSYSNQPQHF
TGTGCCAGCAGCCAAGGGGACAGCTATAGCAATCAGCCCCAGCATTTT
>NA|TRBV7-9|TRBJ2-2|TRBD1
CASSQTGADTGELFF
TGTGCCAGCAGCCAGACAGGGGCTGACACCGGGGAGCTGTTTTTT
>NA|TRBV20-1|TRBJ2-1|TRBD2
CSARDPPSGRVGEQFF
TGCAGTGCTAGAGACCCTCCTAGCGGGAGGGTAGGTGAGCAGTTCTTC
>NA|TRBV25-1|TRBJ2-7|NA
CASSESGWLRYEQYF
TGTGCCAGCAGTGAAAGCGGGTGGCTACGTTACGAGCAGTACTTC
>NA|TRBV3-1|TRBJ2-3|TRBD2
CASSQASGASTDTQYF
TGTGCCAGCAGCCAAGCTAGCGGGGCTAGCACAGATACGCAGTATTTT
>NA|TRBV6-5|TRBJ2-7|NA
CASSSPPGDISYEQYF
TGTGCCAGCAGTAGTCCCCCCGGGGACATCTCCTACGAGCAGTACTTC
>NA|TRBV11-2|TRBJ2-1|NA
CASSLAGGQMHEQFF
TGTGCCAGCAGCTTAGCTGGGGGGCAGATGCATGAGCAGTTCTTC
>NA|TRBV5-1|TRBJ2-4|TRBD1
CASSRTGDIAKNIQYF
TGCGCCAGCAGCCGGACAGGAGATATAGCCAAAAACATTCAGTACTTC
>NA|TRBV6-5|TRBJ1-2|TRBD1
CASSYSSGLNRGRDYGYTF
TGTGCCAGCAGTTACTCGTCGGGACTAAACAGGGGGCGAGACTATGGCTACACCTTC
>NA|TRBV9|TRBJ1-2|TRBD1
CASSDPLPGQGLANYGYTF
TGTGCCAGCAGCGACCCCCTTCCGGGACAGGGATTAGCTAACTATGGCTACACCTTC
>NA|TRBV7-9|TRBJ1-1|TRBD1
CASSSGGGLHTEAFF
TGTGCCAGCAGCTCAGGGGGGGGTCTACACACTGAAGCTTTCTTT
>NA|TRBV11-1|TRBJ2-7|NA
CASSLGYGTSYEQYF
TGTGCCAGCAGCTTAGGTTATGGGACCAGCTACGAGCAGTACTTC
>NA|TRBV20-1|TRBJ2-7|TRBD1
CSAHAGTGEEQYF
TGCAGTGCTCACGCCGGGACAGGGGAGGAGCAGTACTTC
>NA|TRBV6-2/TRBV6-3|TRBJ2-1|TRBD2
CASSYSPTGGLFDEQFF
TGTGCCAGCAGTTACTCCCCGACGGGAGGGCTATTCGATGAGCAGTTCTTC
>few|TRBV6-5|TRBJ2-1|TRBD2
CASSTIAGNEQFF
TGTGCCAGCAGTACAATAGCGGGGAATGAGCAGTTCTTC
>NA|TRBV6-6|TRBJ2-3|TRBD2
CASSPTRLAATDTQYF
TGTGCCAGCAGCCCGACCCGACTAGCGGCCACAGATACGCAGTATTTT
>NA|TRBV24-1|TRBJ2-7|NA
CATRDNYNEQYF
TGTGCCACCAGGGACAACTACAATGAGCAGTACTTC
>once|TRBV4-3|TRBJ2-7|NA
CASSQALDRSSYEQYF
TGCGCCAGCAGCCAAGCCCTAGACAGGAGCTCCTACGAGCAGTACTTC
>NA|TRBV4-2|TRBJ1-5|NA
CASSYGLTPPQHF
TGTGCCAGCAGTTACGGGTTAACGCCGCCCCAGCATTTT
>NA|TRBV11-3|TRBJ2-1|NA
CASSLLGPGHEQFF
TGTGCCAGCAGCTTATTGGGGCCGGGGCATGAGCAGTTCTTC
>NA|TRBV7-9|TRBJ1-2|NA
CASSTFKGDGYTF
TGTGCCAGCAGCACATTCAAGGGGGATGGCTACACCTTC
>NA|TRBV7-2|TRBJ2-1|TRBD2
CASSIYGGRGYNEQFF
TGTGCCAGCAGCATTTATGGCGGGAGGGGGTACAATGAGCAGTTCTTC
>NA|TRBV20-1|TRBJ1-6|TRBD1
CSARAFRTGASSYNSPLHF
TGCAGTGCTAGAGCATTCCGGACAGGGGCGAGCTCCTATAATTCACCCCTCCACTTT
>once|TRBV5-6|TRBJ2-5|NA
CASSSRSGGAETQYF
TGTGCCAGCAGCTCGCGATCGGGGGGCGCGGAGACCCAGTACTTC
>few|TRBV7-2|TRBJ2-7|TRBD2
CASSSRGGWYEQYF
TGTGCCAGCAGCTCGCGGGGGGGCTGGTACGAGCAGTACTTC
>few|TRBV5-1|TRBJ2-1|NA
CASSLALTEQFF
TGCGCCAGCAGCTTGGCACTAACTGAGCAGTTCTTC
>few|TRBV7-2|TRBJ2-7|TRBD2
CASSLVSGGISYEQYF
TGTGCCAGCAGCTTAGTGAGCGGGGGGATCTCCTACGAGCAGTACTTC
>NA|TRBV9|TRBJ2-7|TRBD1
CASSVGGQGVREQYF
TGTGCCAGCAGCGTAGGGGGACAGGGGGTTCGCGAGCAGTACTTC
>few|TRBV20-1|TRBJ1-6|NA
CSARDLGNSPLHF
TGCAGTGCTAGAGACCTGGGGAATTCACCCCTCCACTTT
>NA|TRBV20-1|TRBJ2-3|TRBD2
CSARTQTSGPTDTQYF
TGCAGTGCTAGAACGCAGACTAGCGGCCCCACAGATACGCAGTATTTT
>many|TRBV10-1|TRBJ2-6|TRBD2
CASSESGSFSGANVLTF
TGCGCCAGCAGTGAGAGCGGGAGTTTTTCTGGGGCCAACGTCCTGACTTTC